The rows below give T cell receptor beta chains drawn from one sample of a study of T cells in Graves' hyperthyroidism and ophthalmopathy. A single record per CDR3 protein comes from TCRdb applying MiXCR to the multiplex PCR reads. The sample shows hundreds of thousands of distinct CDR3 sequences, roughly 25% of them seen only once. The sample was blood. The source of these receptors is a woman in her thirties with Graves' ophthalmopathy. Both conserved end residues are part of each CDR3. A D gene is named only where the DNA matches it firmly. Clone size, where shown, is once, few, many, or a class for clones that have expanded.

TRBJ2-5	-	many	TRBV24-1	CATSDGHQETQYF	TGTGCCACCAGTGATGGTCACCAAGAGACCCAGTACTTC
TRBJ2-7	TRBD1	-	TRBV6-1	CASSDHRDRGSYEQYF	TGTGCCAGCAGTGACCACCGGGACAGGGGCTCCTACGAGCAGTACTTC
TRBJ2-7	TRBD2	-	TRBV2	CASSAFIAGGRDEQYF	TGTGCCAGCAGTGCGTTCATAGCGGGGGGTCGAGACGAGCAGTACTTC
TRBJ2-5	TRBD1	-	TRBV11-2	CASSAGDRGQETQYF	TGTGCCAGCAGCGCGGGCGACAGGGGACAAGAGACCCAGTACTTC
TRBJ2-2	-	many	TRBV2	CASSEAGTGELFF	TGTGCCAGCAGTGAAGCGGGTACCGGGGAGCTGTTTTTT
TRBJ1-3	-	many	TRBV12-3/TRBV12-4	CASSLQSSGNTIYF	TGTGCCAGCAGTTTACAGAGCTCTGGAAACACCATATATTTT
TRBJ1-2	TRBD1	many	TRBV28	CASSSSQGAYYGYTF	TGTGCCAGCAGTTCTTCCCAGGGGGCCTACTATGGCTACACCTTC
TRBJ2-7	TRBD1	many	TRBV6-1	CASREQGAIYEQYF	TGTGCCAGCAGGGAACAGGGGGCTATCTACGAGCAGTACTTC
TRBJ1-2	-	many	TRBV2	CASTTRQPEYGYTF	TGTGCCAGCACTACACGACAGCCAGAATATGGCTACACCTTC
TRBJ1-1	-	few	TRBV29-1	CSVGFQGYSTEAFF	TGCAGCGTCGGATTTCAGGGCTATAGCACTGAAGCTTTCTTT
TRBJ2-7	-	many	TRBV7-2	CASSLQGSEQYF	TGTGCCAGCAGCCTACAGGGAAGCGAGCAGTACTTC
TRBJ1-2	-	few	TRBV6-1	CASSRHKTRDNYGYTF	TGTGCCAGCAGTAGGCATAAGACAAGGGATAACTATGGCTACACCTTC
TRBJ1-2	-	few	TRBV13	CASSNARGDGNYGYTF	TGTGCCAGCAGCAACGCCCGGGGGGACGGAAACTATGGCTACACCTTC
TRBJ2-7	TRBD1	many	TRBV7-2	CASSSTRGPYEQYF	TGTGCCAGCAGCTCAACCAGGGGGCCCTACGAGCAGTACTTC
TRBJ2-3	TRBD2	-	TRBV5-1	CASTLGGTSTDTQYF	TGCGCCAGCACTCTCGGGGGGACTAGCACAGATACGCAGTATTTT
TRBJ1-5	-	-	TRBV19	CASSILAGQGGNQPQHF	TGTGCCAGTAGTATATTAGCTGGGCAGGGAGGCAATCAGCCCCAGCATTTT
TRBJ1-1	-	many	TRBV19	CASSIVGGNTEAFF	TGTGCCAGTAGTATAGTTGGCGGCAACACTGAAGCTTTCTTT
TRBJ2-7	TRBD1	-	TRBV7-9	CASSLEAGGFYEQYF	TGTGCCAGCAGCTTAGAGGCAGGGGGTTTCTACGAGCAGTACTTC
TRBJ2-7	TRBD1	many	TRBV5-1	CASSLEAGGSYEQYF	TGCGCCAGCAGCTTGGAGGCAGGGGGCAGCTACGAGCAGTACTTC
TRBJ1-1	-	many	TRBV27	CASSSFPVNTEAFF	TGTGCCAGCAGCAGCTTTCCCGTGAACACTGAAGCTTTCTTT
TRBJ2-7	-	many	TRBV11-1	CASSVDTPFYEQYF	TGTGCCAGCAGCGTCGACACCCCCTTCTACGAGCAGTACTTC
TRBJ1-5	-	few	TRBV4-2	CASSQGGLQPQHF	TGTGCCAGCAGCCAAGGGGGCTTGCAGCCCCAGCATTTT
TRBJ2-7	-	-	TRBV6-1	CASKTAALEQYF	TGTGCCAGCAAGACCGCGGCTCTGGAGCAGTACTTC
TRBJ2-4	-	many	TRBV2	CASSEENIQYF	TGTGCCAGCAGTGAGGAAAACATTCAGTACTTC
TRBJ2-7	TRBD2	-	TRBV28	CASTLRGGTYEQYF	TGTGCCAGCACTTTACGGGGGGGGACCTACGAGCAGTACTTC
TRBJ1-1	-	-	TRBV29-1	CSVFSPRDTEAFF	TGCAGCGTTTTTTCCCCGCGAGACACTGAAGCTTTCTTT
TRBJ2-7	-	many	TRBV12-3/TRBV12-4	CASRDFGKGTSYEQYF	TGTGCCAGCAGAGATTTCGGTAAGGGGACCTCCTACGAGCAGTACTTC
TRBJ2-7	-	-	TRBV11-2	CASSLELGRYYEQYF	TGTGCCAGCAGCTTAGAATTGGGGCGGTACTACGAGCAGTACTTC
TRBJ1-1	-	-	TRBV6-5	CASSYSGRANTEAFF	TGTGCCAGCAGTTACTCGGGCAGGGCGAACACCGAAGCTTTCTTT
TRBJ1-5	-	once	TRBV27	CASGRDQPQHF	TGTGCCAGTGGGCGAGATCAGCCCCAGCATTTT
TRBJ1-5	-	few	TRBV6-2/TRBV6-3	CASSSSGPQPQHF	TGTGCCAGCAGTTCTTCCGGGCCTCAGCCCCAGCATTTT
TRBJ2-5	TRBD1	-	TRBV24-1	CATRDRSGTQYF	TGTGCCACCCGGGACAGGTCGGGGACCCAGTACTTC
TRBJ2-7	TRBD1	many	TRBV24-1	CATSEAGQGYEQYF	TGTGCCACCAGTGAGGCAGGACAGGGCTACGAGCAGTACTTC
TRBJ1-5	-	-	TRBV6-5	CASITEVGLVSNQPQHF	TGTGCCAGCATTACTGAGGTTGGACTGGTAAGCAATCAGCCCCAGCATTTT
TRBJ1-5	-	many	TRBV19	CASTWQAPNQPQHF	TGTGCCAGTACGTGGCAGGCCCCCAATCAGCCCCAGCATTTT
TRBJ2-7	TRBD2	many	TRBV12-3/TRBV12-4	CASTWGGVPSSYEQYF	TGTGCCAGCACCTGGGGGGGGGTGCCGAGCTCCTACGAGCAGTACTTC
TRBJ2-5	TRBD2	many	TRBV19	CASRSGAYQETQYF	TGTGCCAGTAGGAGCGGGGCCTACCAAGAGACCCAGTACTTC
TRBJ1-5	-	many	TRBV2	CASRGDSWNQPQHF	TGTGCCAGCAGGGGGGACTCGTGGAATCAGCCCCAGCATTTT
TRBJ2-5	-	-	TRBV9	CASSTRSGAGTQYF	TGTGCCAGCAGCACCCGCTCAGGGGCGGGGACCCAGTACTTC
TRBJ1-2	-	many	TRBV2	CASKPGYGYTF	TGTGCCAGCAAACCTGGGTATGGCTACACCTTC
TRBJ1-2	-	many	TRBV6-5	CASSYSEESNYGYTF	TGTGCCAGCAGTTACTCTGAAGAATCGAACTATGGCTACACCTTC
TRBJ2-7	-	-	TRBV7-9	CASSWVDSYEQYF	TGTGCCAGCAGTTGGGTTGACAGCTACGAGCAGTACTTC
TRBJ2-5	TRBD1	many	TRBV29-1	CSTRTGWETQYF	TGCAGCACCAGGACAGGGTGGGAGACCCAGTACTTC
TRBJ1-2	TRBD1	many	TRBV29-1	CSVERQGGDFYGYTF	TGCAGCGTTGAACGGCAGGGGGGGGATTTCTATGGCTACACCTTC
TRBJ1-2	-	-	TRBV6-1	CASRARTLFGYTF	TGTGCCAGCAGAGCCAGGACGCTCTTTGGCTACACCTTC